Each of the 4 T cell receptor beta chains below was sequenced from the same sample in a study of shared clonotypes between healthy human individuals. Only in-frame clones appear in the TCRdb table, and some are missing; sequencing was by immunoSEQ multiplex PCR. The repertoire holds about 490,000 clones, with less than 80% as singletons. Sequencing was done on a sample of PBMCs. The source of these receptors is a woman between 40 and 55 years old in good health. Some clones in this sample may be carry-over from other donors' samples.

The chain has TRBV15 and TRBJ2-5, with D tentatively TRBD1 or TRBD2 (5 bases each). Per the germline V gene, CDR1 is LNHNV and CDR2 is YYDKDF (reference sequence). V lost 1 base to trimming and J lost 3 bases, with 9 bases between them. The CDR3 consists of 14 residues. The CDR3 region is CATSRAMGEETQYF. CDR3 DNA sequence: TGTGCCACCAGCAGAGCCATGGGGGAAGAGACCCAGTACTTC. Supplemented by reference TRBV15 and TRBJ2-5, the full variable domain reads DAMVIQNPRYQVTQFGKPVTLSCSQTLNHNVMYWYQQKSSQAPKLLFHYYDKDFNNEADTPDNFQSRRPNTSFCFLDIRSPGLGDTAMYLCATSRAMGEETQYFGPGTRLLVL.

This chain joins TRBV19 and TRBJ2-2, with 8 positions matching TRBD2. Germline V lookup: CDR1 LNHDA, CDR2 SQIVND (reference sequence). The CDR3 totals 17 residues. V lost 5 bases, J lost 1 base, and 9 bases stayed unmatched. The CDR3 DNA reads as TGTGCCAGTAGTTCCCGGGGGGGGAGACAGAACACCGGGGAGCTGTTTTTT. Translated, it gives CASSSRGGRQNTGELFF.

V and J are TRBV5-6 and TRBJ1-4; no reliable D call. Trimming cost V 0 bases and J 8 bases, with 8 bases left between them. The CDR3 contains 13 residues. The germline V gene has CDR1 SGHDT and CDR2 YYEEEE. CDR3 loop: CASSLGPREKLFF. For the CDR3, the DNA is TGTGCCAGCAGCTTGGGACCGCGGGAAAAACTGTTTTTT.

The chain combines TRBV27 with TRBJ2-2; maybe TRBD1 (6 bases). Germline V lookup: CDR1 MNHEY, CDR2 SMNVEV (reference sequence). CDR3 size: 15 residues. V was trimmed by 0 bases and J by 5 bases, leaving 10 bases between them. CDR3 bases: TGTGCCAGCAGTTTATCATGGACAGAAACCGGGGAGCTGTTTTTT. Translation gives CASSLSWTETGELFF.